This T cell receptor beta chain was recorded in a study of cytomegalovirus exposure and HLA in healthy donors. Broader study findings: A later examination showed that TCR association rates differed by HLA locus, with DRB1 most and HLA-C fewest. The dataset shows that most TCR sequences were rare, while some public TCRs occurred in many donors.

The V and J ends lost 7 bases and 7 bases respectively, with 16 bases between them. The CDR3 length is 13 residues. The germline V gene has CDR1 SNHLY and CDR2 FYNNEI. As to this clone: No antigen is known for it.

The PCR made use of 60 Vbeta and 13 Jbeta primers. Clones were sequenced by immunoSEQ multiplex PCR, and TCRdb holds only the in-frame ones, with some missing. Of 120,000 or so clones in the sample, about three quarters were seen once. This receptor was obtained from a woman aged 40 to 49 in good health and CMV-seronegative. The chain is built from TRBV2 and TRBJ2-5; D may be TRBD2 (5 bases). The material sequenced was PBMCs. The CDR3 here is CASTFRGSATQYF. The DNA for the CDR3 is TGTGCCAGCACTTTTCGAGGGTCCGCGACCCAGTACTTC.